This T cell receptor (beta chain) was retrieved from a study of shared clonotypes between healthy human individuals. Notes on the study in general: Sharing across four donors was seen in 4% to 5.5% of naive CD4 clonotypes.

The ends were cut back, 2 bases at V and 1 base at J, with 3 bases in the middle. Per germline, CDR1 MDHEN and CDR2 SYDVKM. CDR3 length: 12 amino acids. Donors were healthy HIV-negative adults without recently reported acute infections or vaccinations. Regarding this clone: Its antigen is still unknown. The same CDR3 also results from other DNA sequences found in this sample.

Sorted-subset replicate PCR reactions were performed with 200 ng DNA, corresponding to roughly 29,000 T cell genomes. Assay: immunoSEQ multiplex PCR; the TCRdb copy retains only in-frame clones and omits some. The sample holds 400,000 to 600,000 clones, roughly 95% seen once. Source material: naive CD4+ T cells sorted from blood. Subset of the sample: CD45RA+ positively selected. The chain links TRBV28 to TRBJ2-7; no clear D. The receptor was derived from a woman in her twenties or thirties in good health. CDR3 bases: TGTGCCAGCAGTTTAGGGTCCTACGAGCAGTACTTC. Protein: CASSLGSYEQYF.